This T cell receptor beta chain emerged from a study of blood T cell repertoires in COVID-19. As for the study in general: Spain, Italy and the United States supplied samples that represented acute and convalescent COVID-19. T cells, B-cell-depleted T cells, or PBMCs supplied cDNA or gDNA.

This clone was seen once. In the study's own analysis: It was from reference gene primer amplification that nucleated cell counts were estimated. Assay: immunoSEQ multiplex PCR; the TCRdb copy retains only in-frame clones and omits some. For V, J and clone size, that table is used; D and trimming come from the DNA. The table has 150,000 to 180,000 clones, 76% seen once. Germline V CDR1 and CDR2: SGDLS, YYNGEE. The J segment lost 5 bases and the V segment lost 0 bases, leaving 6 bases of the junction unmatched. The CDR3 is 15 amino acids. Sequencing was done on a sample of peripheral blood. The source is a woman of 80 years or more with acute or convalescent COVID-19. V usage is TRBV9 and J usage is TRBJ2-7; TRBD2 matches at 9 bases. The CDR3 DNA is TGTGCCAGCAGCGTAGCTGCAGCGGGAGGTAACGAGCAGTACTTC. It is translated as CASSVAAAGGNEQYF.